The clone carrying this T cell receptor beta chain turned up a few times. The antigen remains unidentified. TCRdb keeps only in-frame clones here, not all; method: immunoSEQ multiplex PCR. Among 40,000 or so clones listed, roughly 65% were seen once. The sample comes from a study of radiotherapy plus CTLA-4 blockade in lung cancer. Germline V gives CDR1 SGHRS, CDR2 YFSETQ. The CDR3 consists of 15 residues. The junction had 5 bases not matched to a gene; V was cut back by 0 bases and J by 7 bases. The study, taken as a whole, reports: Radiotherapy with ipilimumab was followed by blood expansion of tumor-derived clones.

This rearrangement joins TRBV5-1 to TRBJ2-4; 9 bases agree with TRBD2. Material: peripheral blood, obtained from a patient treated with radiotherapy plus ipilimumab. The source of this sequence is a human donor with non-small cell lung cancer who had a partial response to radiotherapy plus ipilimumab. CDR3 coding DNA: TGCGCCAGCAGCTTGGAGGCTAGCGGGATTAACATTCAGTACTTC. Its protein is CASSLEASGINIQYF.